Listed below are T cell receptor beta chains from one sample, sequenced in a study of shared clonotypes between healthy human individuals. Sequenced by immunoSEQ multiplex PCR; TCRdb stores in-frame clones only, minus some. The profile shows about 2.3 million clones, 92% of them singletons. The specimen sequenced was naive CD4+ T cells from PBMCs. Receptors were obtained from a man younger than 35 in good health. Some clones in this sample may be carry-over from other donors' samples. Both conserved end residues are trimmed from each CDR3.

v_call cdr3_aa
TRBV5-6 ASSGQTTPNEKLF
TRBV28 AHGVGTGDEQY
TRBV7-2 ASRETNSNQPQH
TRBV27 ASSRASRYEQY
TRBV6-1 ASSEGRANNEKLF
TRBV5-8 ASSLGRSHGSWPQH
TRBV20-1 SAPDTQY
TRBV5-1 ASSSLGGTEAF
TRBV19 ASRWTGGDSGYT
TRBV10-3 AISEYTDRSRY
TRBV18 ASSPAEVYGYT